This T cell receptor beta chain was retrieved from a study of blood T cell repertoires in COVID-19 (dated by TCRdb to 2019 to 2021). In the study overall: Samples covering the acute and convalescent phases of COVID-19 were provided by collaborators in the United States, Italy and Spain. A freely available public database, intended as a resource for researchers studying the immune response to SARS-CoV-2, is where the repertoires were released. The samples were drawn from two sources: the first 160 participants of the ongoing ImmuneRACE study, and 1,254 subjects contributed by 6 global collaborators. Where available, HLA class I and class II types were taken from metadata supplied by the sample provider and were not determined by assay-based typing. Nearly every sample came with metadata listing a de-identified subject ID, COVID-19 status, age in years and sex. The material from the prospective study consisted of cDNA or gDNA derived from T cells, B-cell-depleted T cells, or PBMCs. Deeply sampled blood TCRbeta repertoires from subjects exposed to, actively infected with, or recovered from COVID-19 were included in the dataset. Broader findings and caveats from the paper: Clinical and demographic metadata were provided uncurated, with the amount varying by source and participant.

The immunoSEQ Assay, a bias-controlled multiplex PCR, was used to amplify TCRbeta CDR3 regions from genomic DNA. Concerning the study's data processing: The number of nucleated cells in each sample was estimated from the amplification of reference gene primers within the assay. To quantify the absolute abundance of each unique TCRbeta CDR3 rearrangement, sequence reads were collapsed and filtered. For each sample, productive Simpson clonality was calculated by taking the square root of Simpson's diversity index across productive rearrangements. Drawn from immuneACCESS, this table holds only the in-frame rearrangements with V and J called that TCRdb kept. Clones are partly lost; checked studies trace under half to an unresolved V gene and leave the rest unexplained. V, J and clone size reflect that table, while D and trimming were determined from the DNA. For this sample the table gives approximately 300,000 clones, of which 90% to 95% were detected only once. Around 4.2% of the sample is taken by the ten largest.

Per the germline V gene (reference sequence), LGHDT is the CDR1 and YNNKEL is the CDR2. V has 1 base trimmed and J has 7 bases trimmed; junction bases matching no gene number 4. Measured from the cysteine to the phenylalanine, the CDR3 is 15 residues long. Only the CDR3 region is kept as DNA, spanning 45 bases read in frame from base 1. In the prospective study, participants were about 18 to 89 years old, resided in fewer than 25 geographic areas of the United States, and were enrolled through a virtual design. Cohort assignment in the prospective study relied on participant-reported clinical history from a screening survey and a study questionnaire. Exposed participants had been in contact with someone with a PCR-confirmed or clinician-diagnosed COVID-19 case within 2 weeks of study entry. Each participant in the prospective study had whole blood, serum and a nasopharyngeal or oropharyngeal swab collected by mobile phlebotomists. Additional blood draws and questionnaires over a roughly two-month period could optionally be provided by prospective study participants. Before DNA extraction, blood samples from the prospective study were shipped at room temperature or frozen.

Points on this clone: Its antigen is currently not known. No base qualities exist here, and no much larger clone lies one base off it.

The sample taken for sequencing was PBMCs or T cells enriched from blood (not recorded which). The sequence derives from a woman younger than 45 who had been exposed to COVID-19. The V and J segments used are TRBV3-1 (or the pseudogene TRBV3-2) and TRBJ1-6, with TRBD1 identical over 7 junction bases. The CDR3 protein sequence reads: CASSQADRENSPLHF. The DNA is TGTGCCAGCAGCCAAGCTGACAGGGAAAATTCACCCCTCCACTTT.